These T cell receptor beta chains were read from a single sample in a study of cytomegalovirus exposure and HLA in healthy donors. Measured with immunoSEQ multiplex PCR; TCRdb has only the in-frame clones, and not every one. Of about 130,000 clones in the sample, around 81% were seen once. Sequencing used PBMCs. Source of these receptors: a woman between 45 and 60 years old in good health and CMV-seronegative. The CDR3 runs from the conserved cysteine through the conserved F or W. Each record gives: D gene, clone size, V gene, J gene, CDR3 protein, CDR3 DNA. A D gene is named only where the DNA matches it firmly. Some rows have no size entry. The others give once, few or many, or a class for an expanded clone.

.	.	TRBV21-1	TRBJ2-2	CASFGMTVEAYRTGELFF	TGTGCCAGCTTTGGTATGACAGTCGAGGCCTACCGGACCGGGGAGCTGTTTTTT
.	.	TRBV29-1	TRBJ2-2	CSVGLGSRELFF	TGCAGCGTGGGGCTAGGATCCCGGGAGCTGTTTTTT
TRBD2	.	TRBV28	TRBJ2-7	CASSPGVLAWPYEQYF	TGTGCCAGCAGCCCCGGGGTACTAGCGTGGCCCTACGAGCAGTACTTC
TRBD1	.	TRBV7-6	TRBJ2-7	CASSLSSGTGPYEQYF	TGTGCCAGCAGCTTAAGCTCCGGGACAGGTCCCTACGAGCAGTACTTC
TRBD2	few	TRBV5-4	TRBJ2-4	CASSPGGELAKNIQYF	TGTGCCAGCAGCCCGGGGGGGGAGCTCGCCAAAAACATTCAGTACTTC
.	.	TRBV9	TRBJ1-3	CASSTAVGNTIYF	TGTGCCAGCTCCACCGCGGTGGGAAACACCATATATTTT
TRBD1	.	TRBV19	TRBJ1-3	CASSKRQGQGARGNTIYF	TGTGCCAGTAGTAAGAGGCAGGGACAGGGGGCGCGTGGAAACACCATATATTTT
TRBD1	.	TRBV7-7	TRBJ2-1	CASSLASRGQGRNEQFF	TGTGCTAGCAGCTTAGCATCGAGGGGGCAGGGCCGCAATGAGCAGTTCTTC
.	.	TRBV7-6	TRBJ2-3	CASSFGGSTDTQYF	TGTGCCAGCAGCTTCGGGGGAAGCACAGATACGCAGTATTTT
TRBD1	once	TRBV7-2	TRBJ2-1	CASSLARTGDNEQFF	TGTGCCAGCAGCTTAGCCAGGACAGGGGACAATGAGCAGTTCTTC
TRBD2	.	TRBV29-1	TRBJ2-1	CSVVERDFSYNEQFF	TGCAGCGTTGTTGAGCGGGACTTCTCCTACAATGAGCAGTTCTTC
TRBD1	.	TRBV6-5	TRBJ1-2	CASSVTGGGYTF	TGTGCCAGCAGTGTGACAGGGGGTGGCTACACCTTC
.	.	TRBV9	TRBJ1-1	CASSGRDTRDTEAFF	TGTGCCAGCAGCGGACGGGACACAAGGGACACTGAAGCTTTCTTT
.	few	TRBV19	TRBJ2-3	CASSMKGGTGTQYF	TGTGCCAGTAGTATGAAGGGGGGGACTGGTACGCAGTATTTT
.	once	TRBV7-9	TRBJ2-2	CASSDREEFDTGELFF	TGTGCCAGCAGCGACAGGGAGGAGTTCGACACCGGGGAGCTGTTTTTT
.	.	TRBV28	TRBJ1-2	CASSFTVYGYTF	TGTGCCAGCAGTTTCACGGTATATGGCTACACCTTC
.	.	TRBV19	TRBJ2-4	CASSIGREAGQYF	TGTGCCAGTAGTATCGGCAGGGAGGCTGGTCAGTACTTC
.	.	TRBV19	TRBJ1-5	CASRRGTSYDQPQHF	TGTGCCAGTAGAAGAGGGACATCATACGATCAGCCCCAGCATTTT
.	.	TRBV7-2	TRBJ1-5	CASSSRGRGQPQNF	TGTGCCAGCAGCTCCCGCGGCAGGGGCCAGCCCCAGAATTTT
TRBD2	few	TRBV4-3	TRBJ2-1	CASSQGIAGPNEQFF	TGCGCCAGCAGCCAAGGAATAGCGGGCCCCAATGAGCAGTTCTTC
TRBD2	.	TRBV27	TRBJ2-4	CASSPPDGRVENIQYF	TGTGCCAGCAGTCCCCCCGATGGGAGGGTAGAAAACATTCAGTACTTC
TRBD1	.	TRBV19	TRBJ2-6	CAGGNRGASSGANVLTF	TGTGCCGGAGGGAACAGGGGGGCAAGCTCTGGGGCCAACGTCCTGACTTTC
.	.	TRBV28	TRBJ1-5	CASIPGVYSNQPQHF	TGTGCCAGCATTCCAGGGGTTTATAGCAATCAGCCCCAGCATTTT
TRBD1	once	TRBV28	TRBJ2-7	CASSSGTAEQYF	TGTGCCAGCAGTTCCGGGACAGCCGAGCAGTACTTC
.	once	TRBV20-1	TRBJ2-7	CSASHNYEQYF	TGCAGTGCTAGCCACAACTACGAGCAGTACTTC
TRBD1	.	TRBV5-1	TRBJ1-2	CASSHGPGTGEGYGYTF	TGCGCCAGCAGCCACGGGCCTGGGACAGGGGAAGGCTATGGCTACACCTTC
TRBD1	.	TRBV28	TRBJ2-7	CASSLVTGTGITYEQYF	TGTGCCAGCAGTTTAGTGACCGGGACAGGGATTACCTACGAGCAGTACTTC
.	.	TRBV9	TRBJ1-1	CASSAGQNTEAFF	TGTGCCAGCAGCGCAGGTCAGAACACTGAAGCTTTCTTT
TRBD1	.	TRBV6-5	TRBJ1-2	CASSASSGGTYGYTF	TGTGCCAGCTCGGCCTCGTCAGGGGGTACCTATGGCTACACCTTC
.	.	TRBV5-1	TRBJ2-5	CASSLGHGGETQYF	TGCGCCAGCAGCTTGGGTCACGGGGGAGAGACCCAGTACTTC
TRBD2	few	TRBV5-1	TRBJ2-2	CASSQGLAGGPGELFF	TGCGCCAGCAGCCAGGGACTAGCGGGGGGGCCTGGGGAGCTGTTTTTT
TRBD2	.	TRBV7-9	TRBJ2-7	CSGTSGSYEQYF	TGTTCCGGGACTAGCGGCTCCTACGAGCAGTACTTC
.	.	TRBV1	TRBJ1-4	CTSSQKPRTGLQGTNEKLFF	TGCACCAGCAGCCAAAAACCCCGGACAGGGCTCCAAGGAACTAATGAAAAACTGTTTTTT
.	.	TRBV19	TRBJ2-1	CASSIRQYNEQFF	TGTGCCAGTAGTATAAGACAGTACAATGAGCAGTTCTTC
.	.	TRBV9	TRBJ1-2	CASSPSYRDDGYTF	TGTGCCAGCAGCCCAAGCTACAGGGATGATGGCTACACCTTC
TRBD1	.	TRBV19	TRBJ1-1	CATMTGVRSEAFF	TGTGCCACCATGACAGGGGTCAGGTCCGAAGCTTTCTTT
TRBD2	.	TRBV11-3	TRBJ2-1	CASSLRLAGEPYNEQFF	TGTGCCAGCAGCTTACGACTAGCGGGAGAGCCATACAATGAGCAGTTCTTC
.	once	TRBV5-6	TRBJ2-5	CASSLVGGRSETQYF	TGTGCCAGCAGCTTGGTAGGGGGTAGGTCAGAGACCCAGTACTTC
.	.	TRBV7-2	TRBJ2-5	CASSLRGAEGETQYF	TGTGCCAGCAGCTTACGGGGGGCGGAGGGGGAGACCCAGTACTTC
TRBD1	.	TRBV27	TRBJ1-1	CASSIAGTGSWNTEAFF	TGTGCCAGCAGCATTGCAGGGACAGGGTCTTGGAACACTGAAGCTTTCTTT
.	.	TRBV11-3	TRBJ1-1	CASSLALHSNTEAFF	TGTGCCAGCAGCTTAGCCCTCCACTCTAACACTGAAGCTTTCTTT
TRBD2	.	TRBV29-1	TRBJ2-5	CSVERVAGGPEETQYF	TGCAGCGTTGAAAGGGTTGCGGGAGGGCCGGAGGAGACCCAGTACTTC
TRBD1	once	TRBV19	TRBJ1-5	CASRQTGGSQPQHF	TGTGCCAGTAGGCAAACAGGGGGGAGTCAGCCCCAGCATTTT
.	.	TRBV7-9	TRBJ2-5	CASSRKSGDVETQYF	TGTGCCAGCAGCCGAAAATCAGGGGATGTGGAGACCCAGTACTTC
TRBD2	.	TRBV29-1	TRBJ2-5	CSVGLAGDETQYF	TGCAGCGTCGGACTAGCGGGAGATGAGACCCAGTACTTC
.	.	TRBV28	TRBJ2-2	CASSYAQGLLTGELFF	TGTGCCAGCAGTTACGCCCAGGGACTTCTCACCGGGGAGCTGTTTTTT
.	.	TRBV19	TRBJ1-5	CASSPTQTPSSNQPQHF	TGTGCCAGTAGCCCTACCCAGACACCCTCTAGCAATCAGCCCCAGCATTTT
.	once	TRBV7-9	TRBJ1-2	CASSPGIGNYGYTF	TGTGCCAGCAGCCCAGGGATTGGGAACTATGGCTACACCTTC
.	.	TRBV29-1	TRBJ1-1	CSVERDLNTEAFF	TGCAGCGTTGAACGGGACTTGAACACTGAAGCTTTCTTT
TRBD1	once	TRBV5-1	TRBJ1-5	CASSLVPSETGAGQPQHF	TGCGCCAGCAGCTTGGTCCCATCCGAGACAGGGGCAGGTCAGCCCCAGCATTTT
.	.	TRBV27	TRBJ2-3	CASRKGTGVPPDTQYF	TGTGCCAGCAGGAAAGGGACTGGCGTACCCCCAGATACGCAGTATTTT
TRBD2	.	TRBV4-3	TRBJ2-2	CASSQDRTSRGELFF	TGCGCCAGCAGCCAAGATAGGACTAGCCGCGGGGAGCTGTTTTTT
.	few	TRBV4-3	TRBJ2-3	CASSQASSGDSTDTQYF	TGCGCCAGCAGCCAAGCCTCCAGCGGAGACAGCACAGATACGCAGTATTTT
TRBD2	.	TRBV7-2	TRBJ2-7	CASSTGTSGGGEQYF	TGTGCCAGCAGCACCGGGACTAGCGGAGGGGGGGAGCAGTACTTC
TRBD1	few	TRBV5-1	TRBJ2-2	CASSPVGDRGAGELFF	TGCGCCAGCAGCCCGGTGGGGGACAGGGGAGCCGGGGAGCTGTTTTTT